This T cell receptor (beta chain) was recorded in a study of lymphopenia after photon versus proton radiotherapy. The study, taken as a whole, reports: Authors raise, but do not show, better survival with proton therapy. In patients who died, overall survival fell as post-nadir TCR diversity dropped more. After the lymphocyte nadir, photon-treated repertoires showed oligoclonal expansion, especially of CD8+ Temra cells. Photon-treated patients lost naive T cells and TCR diversity; proton-treated stayed stable.

In germline, CDR1 is LNHDA, CDR2 SQIVND (reference sequence). CDR3 length equals 15 residues. V lost 4 bases and J lost 7; bases outside the gene matches: 12. As concerns this clone: The antigen remains unidentified.

Produced via immunoSEQ multiplex PCR; TCRdb's table is partial and in-frame only. This table holds fewer than 65,000 clones, approximately 83% found once. The V gene is TRBV19, the J gene TRBJ2-7, with TRBD1 matching over 8 bases. The specimen was peripheral blood, collected from a patient treated with photon-based radiotherapy. This sequence was found in a middle-aged man with gastric cancer. As DNA, the CDR3 is TGTGCCAGTAGTAGACTGACAGGGGCCTTGGGGGAGCAGTACTTC. Its translation: CASSRLTGALGEQYF.